The clone carrying this TCR beta chain occurred once. The data stem from a study of T cell changes during pregnancy in multiple sclerosis. This CDR3 spans 15 amino acids. V shed 4 bases and J shed 8 bases, with 19 bases lying between them. The germline gives CDR1 SGHRS, CDR2 YFSETQ. This table comes from immunoSEQ multiplex PCR, and its TCRdb copy is limited to in-frame clones, with some not included. The sample consists of about 110,000 clones, 85% to 95% of them appearing once. The specimen was peripheral blood, collected in the third trimester of pregnancy. The clonotype comes from a female donor in good health, enrolled as a control in a pregnancy study. This chain uses TRBV5-1 with TRBJ1-3, with D maybe TRBD1 (5 bases). The CDR3 sequence: CASSTGTAPGDTIYF. As DNA, the CDR3 is TGCGCCAGCAGCACTGGGACCGCCCCGGGAGACACCATATATTTT.